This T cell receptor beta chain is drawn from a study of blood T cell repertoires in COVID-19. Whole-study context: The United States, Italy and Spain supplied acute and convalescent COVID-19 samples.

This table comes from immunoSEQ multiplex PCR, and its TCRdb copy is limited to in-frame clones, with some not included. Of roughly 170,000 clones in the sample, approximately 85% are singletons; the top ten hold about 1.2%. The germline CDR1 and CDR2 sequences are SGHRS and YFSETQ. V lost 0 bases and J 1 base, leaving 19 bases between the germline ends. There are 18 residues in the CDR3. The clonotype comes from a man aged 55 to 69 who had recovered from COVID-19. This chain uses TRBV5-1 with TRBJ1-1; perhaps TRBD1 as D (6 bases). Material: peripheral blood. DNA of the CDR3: TGCGCCAGCAGCTTGGCCGGGGGGGCGCGGAGAAGGAACACTGAAGCTTTCTTT. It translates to CASSLAGGARRRNTEAFF.